These 29 T cell receptor beta chains originate from one sample sequenced in a study of blood T cell repertoires in COVID-19. The protocol was immunoSEQ multiplex PCR, while the TCRdb copy is restricted to in-frame clones and leaves out a portion. The data show 350,000 to 450,000 clones, roughly 85% seen once. The sample consisted of peripheral blood. The receptors were gathered from a woman in her late teens or twenties with acute or convalescent COVID-19.

CDR3 sequence: CASSPTGPGDTQYF. CDR3 DNA: TGTGCCAGCAGTCCGACCGGTCCGGGAGATACGCAGTATTTT. This sequence joins TRBV6-5 and TRBJ2-3; D gene unclear. Between the trimmed V and J ends, which lost 5 bases and 5 bases, there was a span of 14 bases. CDR1 and CDR2 (germline): MNHEY, SVGAGI. The CDR3 length is 14 residues.

The rearrangement joins TRBV28 to TRBJ2-7; TRBD2 aligns across 8 bases. With V trimmed by 5 bases and J by 0 bases, 9 bases remained unmatched. In germline, CDR1 is MDHEN, CDR2 SYDVKM. This CDR3 is built from 16 residues. The CDR3 DNA is TGTGCCAGCAGTCCCCCGGGAGGGATCTTCTCCTACGAGCAGTACTTC. As protein: CASSPPGGIFSYEQYF. The entire variable domain, with the rest obtained from reference TRBV28 and TRBJ2-7, is as follows: DVKVTQSSRYLVKRTGEKVFLECVQDMDHENMFWYRQDPGLGLRLIYFSYDVKMKEKGDIPEGYSVSREKKERFSLILESASTNQTSMYLCASSPPGGIFSYEQYFGPGTRLTVT.

The V and J genes are TRBV6-5 and TRBJ2-3, with 8 nucleotides matching TRBD1. V gave up 6 bases and J gave up 1 base; unmatched junction bases: 6. Germline lookup yields CDR1 MNHEY and CDR2 SVGAGI. This CDR3 spans 15 amino acids. The CDR3 sequence is CASSRTGPGTDTQYF. The CDR3 nucleotides read TGTGCCAGCAGCCGGACAGGGCCAGGCACAGATACGCAGTATTTT.

CDR3 nucleotide sequence: TGTGCCAGCAGTTTATCCAGGGGGGTATTTGAGCAGTTCTTC. Translation gives CASSLSRGVFEQFF. The chain employs TRBV27 and TRBJ2-1; a weak D match, TRBD1 (7 bases). V lost 0 bases and J 9 bases, leaving 12 bases between the germline ends. CDR1 and CDR2 (germline): MNHEY, SMNVEV (reference sequence). The CDR3 extends over 14 amino acids.

The V gene is TRBV5-1, the J gene TRBJ1-2; D uncertain. This CDR3 contains 14 residues. V gave up 1 base and J gave up 8 bases, with 15 bases separating them. Germline CDR1 reads SGHRS; CDR2 reads YFSETQ. The CDR3 nucleotides read TGCGCCAGCAGCTTGTTTGACGGGTTTGAGGGCTACACCTTC. The encoded protein is CASSLFDGFEGYTF.

The rearrangement joins TRBV2 to TRBJ2-1; 13 bases match TRBD2. The CDR3 length is 16 residues. With V trimmed by 8 bases and J by 0 bases, 4 bases remained unmatched. Germline V CDR1 and CDR2: SNHLY, FYNNEI. In DNA form, the CDR3 reads TGTGCCAGCGGGGGACTAGCGGGGCTCTCCTACAATGAGCAGTTCTTC. This gives the protein CASGGLAGLSYNEQFF.

The chain joins TRBV18 to TRBJ1-1; 7 positions match TRBD1. Germline V gene data show CDR1 as KGHSH and CDR2 as LQKENI. V gave up 1 base and J gave up 2 bases; unmatched junction bases: 7. The CDR3 runs 16 residues. In DNA form, the CDR3 reads TGTGCCAGCTCACCACAGGGGGCAGGGCCCAACACTGAAGCTTTCTTT. Its protein is CASSPQGAGPNTEAFF.

The V gene is TRBV7-8, the J gene TRBJ2-1; 10 bases agree with TRBD1. The CDR3 loop spans 14 amino acids. CDR1 SGHVS and CDR2 FQNEAQ come from the germline V gene. V trimming: 11 bases; J trimming: 7 bases; junction bases outside the gene matches: 11. The DNA for the CDR3 is TGTGCCGGGACCGGGACAGGGGTTCGAAATGAGCAGTTCTTC. Its protein product is CAGTGTGVRNEQFF.

The chain uses TRBV19 and TRBJ1-2; D unresolved. This CDR3 comprises 16 residues. Looked up from germline, CDR1 is LNHDA and CDR2 is SQIVND (reference sequence). The germline V and J ends were trimmed by 3 bases and 5 bases, with 19 bases remaining between them. CDR3 sequence (DNA): TGTGCCAGTAGTATCGAAGACCCAGATGACTTTTATGGCTACACCTTC. It translates to CASSIEDPDDFYGYTF.

V usage is TRBV9 and J usage is TRBJ2-1, with TRBD2 matching 9 bases. The CDR3 is 15 residues long. CDR1 and CDR2 (germline): SGDLS, YYNGEE. The V and J ends lost 3 bases and 7 bases, in that order; junction bases with no gene match: 8. CDR3 sequence (DNA): TGTGCCAGCAGCGCATATAGCGGGAGATATAATGAGCAGTTCTTC. It is translated as CASSAYSGRYNEQFF.

The V call is TRBV11-2, the J call TRBJ2-3; no definite D call. This CDR3 comprises 14 residues. Trimming removed 1 base from V and 2 bases from J, with 7 bases in between. Germline V gene sequence: CDR1 SGHAT, CDR2 FQNNGV. This chain's CDR3 is CASSLVHHTDTQYF. The CDR3 region has the DNA TGTGCCAGCAGCTTAGTACACCACACAGATACGCAGTATTTT. Drawing the rest from reference TRBV11-2 and TRBJ2-3, the complete variable domain is EAGVAQSPRYKIIEKRQSVAFWCNPISGHATLYWYQQILGQGPKLLIQFQNNGVVDDSQLPKDRFSAERLKGVDSTLKIQPAKLEDSAVYLCASSLVHHTDTQYFGPGTRLTVL.

The V gene is TRBV18, the J gene TRBJ1-5; 8 nucleotides match TRBD1. This CDR3 is built from 15 residues. The V segment lost 2 bases and the J segment 2 bases; nucleotides outside the gene matches: 2. CDR1 is KGHSH, CDR2 LQKENI, per germline. In nucleotides, the CDR3 is TGTGCCAGCTCACCAGAGACAGGGGGCAATCAGCCCCAGCATTTT. It is translated as CASSPETGGNQPQHF.

The chain has TRBV9 and TRBJ2-7, with 7 bases that match TRBD2. Trimming cost V 7 bases and J 7 bases; bases outside gene matches: 8. The CDR3 spans 12 residues. CDR1 is SGDLS and CDR2 is YYNGEE in the germline V gene. This CDR3 reads CASGAEGGEQYF. The CDR3 DNA is TGTGCCAGCGGAGCAGAGGGAGGGGAGCAGTACTTC.

This clone was counted between two and nine times. The V gene is TRBV27, the J gene TRBJ2-3; 13 nucleotides line up with TRBD2. The CDR3 loop spans 16 amino acids. The trim removed 4 bases at V and 4 bases at J, leaving 5 bases unmatched. Germline V CDR1 and CDR2: MNHEY, SMNVEV (reference sequence). CDR3 DNA: TGTGCCAGCAGTTCCGGACTAGCGGGAGAGCCAGATACGCAGTATTTT. Protein sequence: CASSSGLAGEPDTQYF.

V gene TRBV6-5 combines with J gene TRBJ1-1, with 8 nucleotides matching TRBD1. CDR3 length equals 16 residues. Germline V CDR1 and CDR2: MNHEY, SVGAGI. The J segment lost 0 bases and the V segment lost 2 bases, leaving 5 bases of the junction unmatched. The CDR3 protein is CASSYDPQGVNTEAFF. The CDR3 nucleotides read TGTGCCAGCAGTTACGACCCACAGGGGGTGAACACTGAAGCTTTCTTT.

This chain links TRBV6-1 with TRBJ1-3; 7 bases are shared with TRBD1. Per the germline V gene, CDR1 is MNHNS and CDR2 is SASEGT. J gave up 0 bases and V 4 bases, and 6 bases lay outside the gene matches. The CDR3 is 16 amino acids. Here the CDR3 reads CASSAGTVSSGNTIYF. CDR3 DNA sequence: TGTGCCAGCAGTGCCGGGACAGTAAGCTCTGGAAACACCATATATTTT.

The chain couples TRBV4-1 to TRBJ2-3, with 10 bases that match TRBD2. With 3 bases clipped from V and 0 bases from J, the junction kept 3 bases outside the gene matches. The CDR3 runs to 16 residues. CDR1 and CDR2 (germline): MGHRA, YSYEKL. The CDR3 coding sequence is TGCGCCAGCAGCCATTCTAGCGGGGGAAGCACAGATACGCAGTATTTT. This encodes CASSHSSGGSTDTQYF.

This chain uses TRBV2 with TRBJ1-2; no firm D call. The V end was cut by 8 bases, the J end by 1 base, with 17 bases between. Per germline, CDR1 SNHLY and CDR2 FYNNEI. This CDR3 contains 15 residues. Here the CDR3 DNA reads TGTGCCAGCGTGCGAGGAGGAAAACATAACTATGGCTACACCTTC. This encodes CASVRGGKHNYGYTF.

The chain couples TRBV6-5 to TRBJ2-7, with TRBD2 matching over 7 bases. V shed 7 bases and J 4 bases; nucleotides not matched to a gene: 13. Germline V gives CDR1 MNHEY, CDR2 SVGAGI. The CDR3 is 15 amino acids. This chain's CDR3 is CASKQKGLAEYEQYF. The CDR3 DNA reads TGTGCCAGCAAACAAAAGGGTCTAGCGGAGTACGAGCAGTACTTC.

The count of this clone is one. The chain uses TRBV28 and TRBJ2-7; 11 nucleotides align to TRBD2. This CDR3 has 14 amino acids. Germline CDR1 reads MDHEN; CDR2 reads SYDVKM. The V segment lost 3 bases and the J segment 5 bases; nucleotides outside the gene matches: 3. CDR3 nucleotide sequence: TGTGCCAGCAGTTTTAGCGGGAGGGTGGACGAGCAGTACTTC. Translated, it gives CASSFSGRVDEQYF.

The chain carries TRBV5-1 and TRBJ2-1, with TRBD2 as a possible D gene (7 bases). Trimming took off 8 bases at V and 4 bases at J, with 19 bases between the two ends. CDR1 is SGHRS and CDR2 is YFSETQ in the germline V gene. The CDR3 length is 15 residues. The DNA for the CDR3 is TGCGCCAGTAGAAGCGCGGGGGCCGAATACAATGAGCAGTTCTTC. It codes for CASRSAGAEYNEQFF.

This clone has just a few counts. The chain is built from TRBV10-3 and TRBJ2-1; 13 positions agree with TRBD2. CDR1 ENHRY and CDR2 SYGVKD come from the germline V gene. CDR3 length: 15 residues. With V trimmed by 6 bases and J by 6 bases, 5 bases remained unmatched. The CDR3 loop is CAIRGLAGFFNEQFF. For the CDR3, the DNA is TGTGCCATCAGGGGACTAGCGGGATTTTTCAATGAGCAGTTCTTC.

The rearrangement links TRBV7-9 to TRBJ2-1; the match to TRBD2 covers 7 bases. Per the germline V gene, CDR1 is SEHNR and CDR2 is FQNEAQ (reference sequence). The CDR3 contains 15 residues. The trim removed 3 bases at V and 4 bases at J, leaving 6 bases unmatched. The CDR3 DNA is TGTGCCAGCAGCTTCCGGGAGGTTAGGTACAATGAGCAGTTCTTC. Its protein product is CASSFREVRYNEQFF.

V usage is TRBV2 and J usage is TRBJ1-1, with 9 bases matching TRBD1. CDR3 length equals 14 residues. Unmatched junction bases numbered 5, after V lost 5 bases and J lost 4 bases. CDR1 is SNHLY, CDR2 FYNNEI, per germline. In nucleotides, the CDR3 is TGTGCCAGCAGTCAACAGGGGGCGACCACTGAAGCTTTCTTT. Translation gives CASSQQGATTEAFF. The full variable domain, completed using reference TRBV2 and TRBJ1-1, is EPEVTQTPSHQVTQMGQEVILRCVPISNHLYFYWYRQILGQKVEFLVSFYNNEISEKSEIFDDQFSVERPDGSNFTLKIRSTKLEDSAMYFCASSQQGATTEAFFGQGTRLTVV.

The chain is built from TRBV6-4 and TRBJ2-7; 9 bases agree with TRBD2. J lost 2 bases, V lost 7 bases, and 9 bases had no gene match. Germline V gives CDR1 MRHNA, CDR2 SNTAGT. The CDR3 covers 15 residues. The CDR3 is CASTPPQREAYEQYF. CDR3 DNA sequence: TGTGCCAGCACCCCCCCCCAGCGGGAGGCCTACGAGCAGTACTTC.

CDR3 sequence (DNA): TGTGCCAGCAGTCCCGGGACTCCAACCTACGAGCAGTACTTC. As protein: CASSPGTPTYEQYF. The V and J genes are TRBV28 and TRBJ2-7; TRBD2 might be the D (6 bases). The germline V and J ends were trimmed by 5 bases and 2 bases, with 13 bases remaining between them. Looked up from germline, CDR1 is MDHEN and CDR2 is SYDVKM. CDR3 length: 14 residues.

The rearrangement joins TRBV7-6 to TRBJ1-3; D is possibly TRBD1 (6 bases). Germline V gene sequence: CDR1 SGHVS, CDR2 FNYEAQ. Deletions cut 1 base from V and 4 bases from J, with 14 bases between. This CDR3 comprises 16 residues. The CDR3 DNA sequence: TGTGCCAGCAGCTTAGGGGCAGGGGTGCGAGGAAACACCATATATTTT. Translation: CASSLGAGVRGNTIYF.

The chain links TRBV5-1 to TRBJ2-7, with D possibly matching TRBD2 (5 bases). CDR1 and CDR2 (germline): SGHRS, YFSETQ. Deletions cut 0 bases from V and 6 bases from J, with 13 bases between. The CDR3 has 14 residues. DNA of the CDR3: TGCGCCAGCAGCTTGGAAGCGCTAGCAGCCGAGCAGTACTTC. This codes for CASSLEALAAEQYF.

The gene calls are TRBV5-5 and TRBJ1-2; 7 bases are a match to TRBD1. CDR1 is SGHKS and CDR2 is YYEKEE in the germline V gene (reference sequence). The ends lost 0 bases at V and 7 bases at J; junction bases unmatched: 6. The CDR3 sequence is 14 residues long. In DNA, the CDR3 is TGTGCCAGCAGCTTGGGACAGGGAGGAGGTGGCTACACCTTC. Translating gives CASSLGQGGGGYTF.